The text below deals with one TCR beta chain. The target antigen is unknown. 60 Vbeta and 13 Jbeta primers were used in PCR. TCRdb's table, derived via immunoSEQ multiplex PCR, lists solely in-frame clones and lacks some. The sample yields fewer than 150,000 clones, 65% to 85% seen once. This CDR3 has 16 amino acids. Germline V gene lookup returns CDR1 SGHVS and CDR2 FNYEAQ. The V segment lost 6 bases and the J segment 7 bases; nucleotides outside the gene matches: 13. This entry belongs to a study of cytomegalovirus exposure and HLA in healthy donors. Study results and limitations: Based on reports, TCR beta sequences accurately predicted HLA-A and HLA-B alleles for most subjects.

The donors were healthy bone marrow donors. The origin of this receptor is a woman younger than 45 in good health and CMV-seropositive. This chain joins TRBV7-6 and TRBJ1-5, with 9 bases aligning to TRBD1. Sequencing was carried out using PBMCs. The CDR3 bases are TGTGCCAGCAGTCCGACCGGGACAGGGTTTTGGCAGCCCCAGCATTTT. It specifies CASSPTGTGFWQPQHF.